The T cell receptor beta chain under discussion was sequenced for a study of cytomegalovirus exposure and HLA in healthy donors. General study results and limits: Available immune exposure information was restricted to CMV serostatus only. Later on, an analysis tied over 15,000 TCR beta sequences to HLA alleles at 0.05 false discovery rate. Later on, a genetic analysis was performed. It linked a missense variant in DCLRE1C with V- and J-gene trimming of TCR beta.

V was pared by 3 bases and J by 5 bases, with 3 bases of the junction left unmatched. CDR1 is SGHRS, CDR2 YFSETQ, per germline. The CDR3 is 15 amino acids. A word on this clone: Its antigen is unidentified.

With 60 Vbeta and 13 Jbeta primers, the PCR was carried out. Data came from immunoSEQ multiplex PCR; TCRdb stores just in-frame clones and leaves some out. The sample yields around 130,000 clones, more than 80% seen once. Sequencing was done on a sample of PBMCs. The clonotype comes from a young woman in good health and CMV-seropositive. The genes are TRBV5-1 and TRBJ2-7; TRBD2 aligns across 15 bases. The CDR3 DNA reads as TGCGCCAGCAGCTCAGGACTAGCGGGAGGGCACGAGCAGTACTTC. Residues: CASSSGLAGGHEQYF.